This T cell receptor beta chain was observed in a study of T-cell memory formation after mild COVID-19. This clonotype has a handful of counts. The antigen is not known. Study results and caveats: Most CD4+ clones that shrank were in CM and EM, while CD8+ ones turned up in EMRA.

This CDR3 has 18 residues. The trim removed 2 bases at V and 3 bases at J, leaving 7 bases unmatched. Per the germline V gene, CDR1 is SGHKS and CDR2 is YYEKEE (reference sequence). Libraries for TCRalpha and TCRbeta carried sample barcodes and unique molecular identifiers via 5'RACE. TCRdb used MiXCR to reprocess the 5' RACE reads, holding one entry per CDR3 protein. This repertoire shows 450,000 to 700,000 distinct CDR3 sequences, roughly 18% found once; its top ten account for more than 10%. Material: PBMCs or a T cell subset sorted from them (not recorded which). The J gene is TRBJ2-2, the V gene TRBV5-5; TRBD2 aligns across 13 bases. The TCR was taken from an adult woman who had mild COVID-19 (a few samples of this study predate the infection). Cell type and time point are not known. DNA of the CDR3: TGTGCCAGCAGCTTTACTAGCGGGGGGGCCCAGCACACCGGGGAGCTGTTTTTT. Its protein product is CASSFTSGGAQHTGELFF.